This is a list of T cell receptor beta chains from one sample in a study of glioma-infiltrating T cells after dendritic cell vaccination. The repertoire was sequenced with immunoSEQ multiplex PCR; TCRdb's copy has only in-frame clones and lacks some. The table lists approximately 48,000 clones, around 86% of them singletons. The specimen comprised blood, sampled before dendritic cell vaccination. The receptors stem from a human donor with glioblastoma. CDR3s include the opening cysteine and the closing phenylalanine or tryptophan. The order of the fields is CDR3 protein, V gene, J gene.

CDR3aa: CASSPLGGSSYEQYF
v_gene: TRBV7-8
j_gene: TRBJ2-7

CDR3aa: CASRSPQGVTGELFF
v_gene: TRBV6-5
j_gene: TRBJ2-2

CDR3aa: CASSRTTSGGIQETQYF
v_gene: TRBV5-1
j_gene: TRBJ2-5

CDR3aa: CASSRDSYNEQFF
v_gene: TRBV6-5
j_gene: TRBJ2-1

CDR3aa: CASSPPRGGQYF
v_gene: TRBV6-5
j_gene: TRBJ2-7

CDR3aa: CASSLAPWGPYGYTF
v_gene: TRBV7-2
j_gene: TRBJ1-2

CDR3aa: CASSLGTGYGYTF
v_gene: TRBV7-2
j_gene: TRBJ1-2

CDR3aa: CASSPSTVSSYEQYF
v_gene: TRBV5-1
j_gene: TRBJ2-7

CDR3aa: CASSQNTQGHYGYTF
v_gene: TRBV4-1
j_gene: TRBJ1-2

CDR3aa: CASSLGGRDQPQHF
v_gene: TRBV4-1
j_gene: TRBJ1-5

CDR3aa: CAWRVPSPVSPGQPNTEAFF
v_gene: TRBV30
j_gene: TRBJ1-1

CDR3aa: CASSLESREATGELFF
v_gene: TRBV11-2
j_gene: TRBJ2-2